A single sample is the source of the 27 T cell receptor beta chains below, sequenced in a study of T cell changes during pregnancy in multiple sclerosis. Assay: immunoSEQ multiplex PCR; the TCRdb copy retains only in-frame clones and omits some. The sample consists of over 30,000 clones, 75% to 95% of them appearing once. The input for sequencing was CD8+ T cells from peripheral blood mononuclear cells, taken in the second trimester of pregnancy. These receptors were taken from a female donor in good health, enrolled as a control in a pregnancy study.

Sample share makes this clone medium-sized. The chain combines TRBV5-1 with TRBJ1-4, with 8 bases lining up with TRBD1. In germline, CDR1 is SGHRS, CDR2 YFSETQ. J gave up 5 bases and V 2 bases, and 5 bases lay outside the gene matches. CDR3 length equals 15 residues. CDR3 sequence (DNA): TGCGCCAGCAGCTTTGCAGGGGGCTGGAATGAAAAACTGTTTTTT. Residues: CASSFAGGWNEKLFF.

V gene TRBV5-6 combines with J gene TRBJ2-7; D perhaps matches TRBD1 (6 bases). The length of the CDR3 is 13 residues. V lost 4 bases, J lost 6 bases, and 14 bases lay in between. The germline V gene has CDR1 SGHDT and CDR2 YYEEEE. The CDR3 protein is CASSQLTGTEQYF. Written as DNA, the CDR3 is TGTGCCAGCAGCCAGCTGACAGGAACCGAGCAGTACTTC. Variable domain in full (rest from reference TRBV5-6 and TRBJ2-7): DAGVTQSPTHLIKTRGQQVTLRCSPKSGHDTVSWYQQALGQGPQFIFQYYEEEERQRGNFPDRFSGHQFPNYSSELNVNALLLGDSALYLCASSQLTGTEQYFGPGTRLTVT.

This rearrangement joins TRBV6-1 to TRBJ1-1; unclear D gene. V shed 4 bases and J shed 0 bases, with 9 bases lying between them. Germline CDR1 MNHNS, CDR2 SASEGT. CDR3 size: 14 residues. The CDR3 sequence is CASSAGLMNTEAFF. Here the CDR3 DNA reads TGTGCCAGCAGTGCCGGTCTTATGAACACTGAAGCTTTCTTT.

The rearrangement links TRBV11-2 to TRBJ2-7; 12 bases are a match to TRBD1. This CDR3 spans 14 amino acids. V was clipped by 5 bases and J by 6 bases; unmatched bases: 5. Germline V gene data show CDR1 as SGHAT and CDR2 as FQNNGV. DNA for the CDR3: TGTGCCAGCAGCGCCGGGACAGGGGGCTTCGAGCAGTACTTC. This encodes CASSAGTGGFEQYF.

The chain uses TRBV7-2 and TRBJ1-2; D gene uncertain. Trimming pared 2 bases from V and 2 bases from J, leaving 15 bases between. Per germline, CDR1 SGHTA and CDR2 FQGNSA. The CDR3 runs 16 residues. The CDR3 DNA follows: TGTGCCAGCAGCTTAACGCCACCCGGGAGGAACTATGGCTACACCTTC. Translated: CASSLTPPGRNYGYTF.

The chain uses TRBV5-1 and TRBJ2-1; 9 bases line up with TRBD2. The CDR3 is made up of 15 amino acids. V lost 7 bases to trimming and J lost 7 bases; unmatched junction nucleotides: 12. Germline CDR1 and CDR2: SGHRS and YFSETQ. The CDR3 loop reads CASARYSGGMNEQFF. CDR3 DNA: TGCGCCAGCGCTAGATACAGCGGGGGGATGAATGAGCAGTTCTTC.

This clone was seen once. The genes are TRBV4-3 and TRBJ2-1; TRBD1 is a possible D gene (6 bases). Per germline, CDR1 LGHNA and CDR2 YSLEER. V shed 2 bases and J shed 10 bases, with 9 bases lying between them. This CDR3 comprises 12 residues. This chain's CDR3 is CASSQLTGEQFF. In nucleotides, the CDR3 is TGCGCCAGCAGCCAATTGACAGGCGAGCAGTTCTTC.

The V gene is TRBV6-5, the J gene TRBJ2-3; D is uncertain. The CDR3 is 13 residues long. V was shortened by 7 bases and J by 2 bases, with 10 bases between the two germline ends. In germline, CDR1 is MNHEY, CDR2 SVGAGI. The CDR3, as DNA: TGTGCCAGCAATCGAGCCTACACAGATACGCAGTATTTT. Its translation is CASNRAYTDTQYF.

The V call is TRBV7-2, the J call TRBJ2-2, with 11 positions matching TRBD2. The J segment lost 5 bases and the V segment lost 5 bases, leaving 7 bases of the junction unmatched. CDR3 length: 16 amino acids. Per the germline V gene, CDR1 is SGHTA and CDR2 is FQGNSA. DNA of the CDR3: TGTGCCAGCAGCCCAATAGCGGGGGGGCGGACCGGGGAGCTGTTTTTT. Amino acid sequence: CASSPIAGGRTGELFF.

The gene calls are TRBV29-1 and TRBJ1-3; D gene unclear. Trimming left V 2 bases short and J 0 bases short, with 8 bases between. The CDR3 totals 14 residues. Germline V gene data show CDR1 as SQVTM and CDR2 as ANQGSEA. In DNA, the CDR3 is TGCAGCGTTGAATTCGGGAGCTCTGGAAACACCATATATTTT. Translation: CSVEFGSSGNTIYF.

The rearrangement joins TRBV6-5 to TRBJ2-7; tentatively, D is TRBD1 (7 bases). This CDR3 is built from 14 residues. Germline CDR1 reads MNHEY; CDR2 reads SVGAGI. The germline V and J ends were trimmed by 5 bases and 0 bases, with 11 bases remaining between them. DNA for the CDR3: TGTGCCAGCAGTGCGGGACAGCACTCCTACGAGCAGTACTTC. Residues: CASSAGQHSYEQYF.

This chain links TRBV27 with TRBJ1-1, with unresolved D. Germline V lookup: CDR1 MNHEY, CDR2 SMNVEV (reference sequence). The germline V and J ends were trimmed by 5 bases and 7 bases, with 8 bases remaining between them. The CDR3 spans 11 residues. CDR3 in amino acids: CASSAGNEAFF. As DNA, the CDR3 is TGTGCCAGCAGTGCCGGGAATGAAGCTTTCTTT.

The DNA for the CDR3 is TGTGCCAGCAGCCCCCCCGGGGGGCCCTACGAGCAGTACTTC. Translated, it gives CASSPPGGPYEQYF. The rearrangement uses TRBV7-9 and TRBJ2-7, with D perhaps matching TRBD2 (7 bases). This CDR3 comprises 14 residues. Germline V lookup: CDR1 SEHNR, CDR2 FQNEAQ (reference sequence). Trimming shortened V by 5 bases and J by 2 bases, and 13 bases separated the two germline ends.

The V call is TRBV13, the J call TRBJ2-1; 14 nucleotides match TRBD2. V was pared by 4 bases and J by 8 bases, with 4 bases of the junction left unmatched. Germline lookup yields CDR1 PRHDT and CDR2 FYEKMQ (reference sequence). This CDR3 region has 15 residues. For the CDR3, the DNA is TGTGCCAGCAGCTATCGACTAGCGGGGGGGCATGAGCAGTTCTTC. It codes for CASSYRLAGGHEQFF.

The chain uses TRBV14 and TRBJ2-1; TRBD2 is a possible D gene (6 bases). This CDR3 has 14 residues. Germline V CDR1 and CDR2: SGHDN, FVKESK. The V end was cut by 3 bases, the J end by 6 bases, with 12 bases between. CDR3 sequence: CASSQGGVGNEQFF. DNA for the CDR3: TGTGCCAGCAGCCAGGGGGGAGTGGGCAATGAGCAGTTCTTC.

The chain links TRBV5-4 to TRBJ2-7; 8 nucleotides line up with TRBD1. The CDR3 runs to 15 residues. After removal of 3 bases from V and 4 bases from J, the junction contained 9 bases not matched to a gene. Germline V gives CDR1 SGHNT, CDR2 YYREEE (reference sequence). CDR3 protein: CASSSISDRGYEQYF. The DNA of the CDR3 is TGTGCCAGCAGCTCGATTTCTGACAGGGGTTACGAGCAGTACTTC.

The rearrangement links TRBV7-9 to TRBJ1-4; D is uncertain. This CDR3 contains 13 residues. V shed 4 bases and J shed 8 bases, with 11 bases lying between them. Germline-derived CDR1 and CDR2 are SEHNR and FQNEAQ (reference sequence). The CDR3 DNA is TGTGCCAGCAGCTCCCCCGTCGAGGAAAAACTGTTTTTT. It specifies CASSSPVEEKLFF.

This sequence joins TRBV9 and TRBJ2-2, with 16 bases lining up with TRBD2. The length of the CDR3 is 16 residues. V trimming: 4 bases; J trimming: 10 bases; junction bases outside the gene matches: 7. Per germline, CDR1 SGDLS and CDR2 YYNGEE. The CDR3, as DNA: TGTGCCAGCAGCCGGGGGACTAGCGGGGGGGCCGAGGAGCTGTTTTTT. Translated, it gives CASSRGTSGGAEELFF.

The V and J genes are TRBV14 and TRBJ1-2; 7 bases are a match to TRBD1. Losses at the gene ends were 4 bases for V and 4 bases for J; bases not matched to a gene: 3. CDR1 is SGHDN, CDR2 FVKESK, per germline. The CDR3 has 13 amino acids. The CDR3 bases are TGTGCCAGCAGCCCCTGGGACAGCTATGGCTACACCTTC. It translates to CASSPWDSYGYTF.

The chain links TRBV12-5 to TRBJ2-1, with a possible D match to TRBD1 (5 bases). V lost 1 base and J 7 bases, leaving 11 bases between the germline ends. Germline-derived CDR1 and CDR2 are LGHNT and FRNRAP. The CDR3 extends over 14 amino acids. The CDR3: CASGLGGAWNEQFF. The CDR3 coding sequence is TGTGCTAGTGGTTTGGGGGGCGCGTGGAATGAGCAGTTCTTC.

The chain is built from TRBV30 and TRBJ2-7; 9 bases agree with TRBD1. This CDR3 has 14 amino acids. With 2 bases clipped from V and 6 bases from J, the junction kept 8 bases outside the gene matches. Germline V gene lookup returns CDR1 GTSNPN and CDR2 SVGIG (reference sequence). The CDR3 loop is CAWSTPGQGFEQYF. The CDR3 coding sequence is TGTGCCTGGAGTACACCGGGACAGGGCTTCGAGCAGTACTTC.

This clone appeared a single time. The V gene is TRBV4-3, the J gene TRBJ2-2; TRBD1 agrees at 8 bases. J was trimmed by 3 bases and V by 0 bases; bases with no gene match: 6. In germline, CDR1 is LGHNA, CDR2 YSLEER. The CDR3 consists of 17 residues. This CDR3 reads CASSQDRHRGYTGELFF. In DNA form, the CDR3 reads TGCGCCAGCAGCCAAGATCGACACAGGGGGTACACCGGGGAGCTGTTTTTT.

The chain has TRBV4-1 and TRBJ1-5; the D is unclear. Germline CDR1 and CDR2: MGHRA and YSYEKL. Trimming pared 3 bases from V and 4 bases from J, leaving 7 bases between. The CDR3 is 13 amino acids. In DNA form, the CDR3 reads TGCGCCAGCAGCCAGGCGACTAATCAGCCCCAGCATTTT. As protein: CASSQATNQPQHF.

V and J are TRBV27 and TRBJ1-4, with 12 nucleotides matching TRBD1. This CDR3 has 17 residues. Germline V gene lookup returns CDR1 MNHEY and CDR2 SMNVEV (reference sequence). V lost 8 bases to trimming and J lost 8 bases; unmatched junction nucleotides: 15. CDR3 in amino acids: CASLGPGTGGAREKLFF. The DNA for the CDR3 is TGTGCCAGCCTAGGCCCCGGGACAGGGGGCGCGAGGGAAAAACTGTTTTTT.

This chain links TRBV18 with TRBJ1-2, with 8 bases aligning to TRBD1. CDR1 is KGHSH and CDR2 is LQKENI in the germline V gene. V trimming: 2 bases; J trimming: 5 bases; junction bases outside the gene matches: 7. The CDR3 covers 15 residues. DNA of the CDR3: TGTGCCAGCTCACCAATAGCAGGGGGCAGTTATGGCTACACCTTC. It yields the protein CASSPIAGGSYGYTF.

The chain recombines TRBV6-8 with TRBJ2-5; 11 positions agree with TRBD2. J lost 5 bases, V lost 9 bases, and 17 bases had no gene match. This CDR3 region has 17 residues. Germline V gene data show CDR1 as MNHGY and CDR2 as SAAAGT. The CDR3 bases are TGTGCCAGGCCCAGTGGGACTAGCGGCGCTGGGGTGGAGACCCAGTACTTC. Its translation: CARPSGTSGAGVETQYF.

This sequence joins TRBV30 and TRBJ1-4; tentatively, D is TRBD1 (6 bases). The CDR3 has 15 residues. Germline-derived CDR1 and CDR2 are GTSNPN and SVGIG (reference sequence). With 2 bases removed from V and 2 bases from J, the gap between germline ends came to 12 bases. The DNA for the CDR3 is TGTGCCTGGAGTCCAGGGGTTGGGACTAATGAAAAACTGTTTTTT. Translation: CAWSPGVGTNEKLFF.